The rows below give T cell receptor beta chains drawn from one sample of a study of cytomegalovirus exposure and HLA in healthy donors. TCRdb keeps only in-frame clones here, not all; method: immunoSEQ multiplex PCR. The sample includes about 160,000 clones, more than 70% of them seen just once. The sample taken for sequencing was PBMCs. All receptors come from a young man in good health and CMV-seropositive. Each CDR3 is given with its conserved first and last residue. D genes are given only for firm matches. A row's size may be missing; if present it is once, few, many or a size class.

TRBV5-4	-	-	TRBJ1-2	CASSAMRGEEGYTF	TGTGCCAGCAGCGCCATGCGGGGGGAAGAAGGCTACACCTTC
TRBV11-2	-	TRBD1	TRBJ1-6	CASSLLIDRANSPLHF	TGTGCCAGCAGCTTACTAATCGACAGGGCCAATTCACCCCTCCACTTT
TRBV2	few	TRBD1	TRBJ1-5	CASSEWTGGNQPQHF	TGTGCCAGCAGTGAATGGACAGGGGGCAATCAGCCCCAGCATTTT
TRBV11-2	-	TRBD2	TRBJ2-7	CASSLGTSGPTYEQYF	TGTGCCAGCAGCTTAGGGACTAGCGGGCCAACCTACGAGCAGTACTTC
TRBV6-1	-	TRBD1	TRBJ1-1	CASMMDRGNTEAFF	TGTGCCAGCATGATGGACAGGGGGAACACTGAAGCTTTCTTT
TRBV4-1	-	-	TRBJ1-2	CASSQDWSVNYGYTF	TGCGCCAGCAGCCAAGATTGGAGCGTTAACTATGGCTACACCTTC
TRBV28	-	TRBD1	TRBJ2-5	CASSMGQSSVETQYF	TGTGCCAGCAGTATGGGACAGTCCTCGGTGGAGACCCAGTACTTC
TRBV28	-	TRBD1	TRBJ2-5	CASSPTGLEETQYF	TGTGCCAGCAGTCCGACAGGGTTGGAAGAGACCCAGTACTTC
TRBV27	once	-	TRBJ1-1	CASSFTVNTEAFF	TGTGCCAGCAGTTTCACAGTGAACACTGAAGCTTTCTTT
TRBV7-3	-	-	TRBJ2-3	CASSHPTSTGGVTDTQYF	TGTGCCAGCAGCCACCCTACGAGTACGGGCGGGGTCACAGATACGCAGTATTTT
TRBV11-2	-	-	TRBJ2-5	CASSLTGSGETQYF	TGTGCCAGCAGCTTAACCGGGAGCGGAGAGACCCAGTACTTC
TRBV18	few	TRBD1	TRBJ2-7	CASSSGQAEQYF	TGTGCCAGCTCCTCCGGACAGGCCGAGCAGTACTTC
TRBV25-1	-	-	TRBJ2-7	CASSGGLSQAHEQYF	TGTGCCAGCAGTGGCGGACTCTCACAAGCCCACGAGCAGTACTTC
TRBV27	-	TRBD1	TRBJ1-5	CASSSSYRQGRGLDQPQHF	TGTGCCAGCAGTTCCTCTTACCGACAGGGGAGAGGTTTGGATCAGCCCCAGCATTTT
TRBV2	-	-	TRBJ1-2	CASSDSWERGYTF	TGTGCCAGCAGTGACAGTTGGGAGAGAGGCTACACCTTC
TRBV27	-	TRBD1	TRBJ2-1	CASSLTPGQGHEQFF	TGTGCCAGCAGTTTAACCCCTGGACAGGGGCATGAGCAGTTCTTC
TRBV5-1	-	-	TRBJ2-7	CASSLGHPRAPQYF	TGCGCCAGCAGCTTGGGGCACCCCAGGGCTCCGCAGTACTTC
TRBV30	-	-	TRBJ1-1	CAWRSARETEAFF	TGTGCCTGGAGGTCCGCGAGGGAAACTGAAGCTTTCTTT
TRBV7-2	-	-	TRBJ2-4	CASSPAPFRNIQYF	TGTGCCAGCAGCCCCGCACCCTTTCGGAACATTCAGTACTTC
TRBV7-6	once	TRBD1	TRBJ2-7	CASSLADRPYEQYF	TGTGCCAGCAGCTTAGCGGACAGGCCCTACGAGCAGTACTTC
TRBV7-8	-	-	TRBJ1-1	CASSLAPGAEAFF	TGTGCCAGCAGCTTAGCCCCCGGGGCTGAAGCTTTCTTT
TRBV7-3	-	-	TRBJ1-3	CASSPQQGSSGNTIYF	TGTGCCAGCAGCCCCCAGCAGGGATCCTCTGGAAACACCATATATTTT
TRBV4-3	-	TRBD1	TRBJ1-2	CASSQRTGDYGYTF	TGCGCCAGCAGCCAACGAACAGGGGACTATGGCTACACCTTC
TRBV18	-	TRBD1	TRBJ2-7	CASSPRDRGYEQYF	TGTGCCAGCTCACCCCGGGACAGGGGATACGAGCAGTACTTC
TRBV5-6	-	-	TRBJ2-7	CASSFDSSYEQYF	TGTGCCAGCAGCTTTGACAGTTCCTACGAGCAGTACTTC
TRBV29-1	few	-	TRBJ1-2	CSVVGSEGYTF	TGCAGCGTTGTCGGGAGTGAGGGCTACACCTTC